A selection of T cell receptor beta chains follows, all from one sample in a study of T-cell memory formation after mild COVID-19. TCRdb re-called the 5' RACE reads with MiXCR, one entry per CDR3 protein. The data contain some 340,000 distinct CDR3 sequences, 10% to 15% of them singletons. The specimen sequenced was PBMCs or a T cell subset sorted from them (not recorded which). The receptor set was obtained from a man aged 18-30 years who had mild COVID-19 (a few samples of this study predate the infection). Cell type and time point are not known. CDR3s include the opening cysteine and the closing phenylalanine or tryptophan. D genes are given only for firm matches. Size values are once, few and many counts, or a class for expanded clones, and some rows have none.

>.|TRBV7-9|TRBJ2-4|few
TGTGCCAGCAGCCCTCCAGGGGGGGACATTCAGTACTTC
CASSPPGGDIQYF
>.|TRBV20-1|TRBJ2-5|few
TGCAGTGCTAGATCGGACCTCCAAGAGACCCAGTACTTC
CSARSDLQETQYF
>.|TRBV3-1|TRBJ1-2|.
TGTGCCAGCAGCCAAGATTGGGTCGGGAACTATGGCTACACCTTC
CASSQDWVGNYGYTF
>.|TRBV6-2/TRBV6-3|TRBJ1-6|many
TGTGCCAGCAGTCCATACGAGGCCAATTCACCCCTCCACTTT
CASSPYEANSPLHF
>TRBD2|TRBV5-1|TRBJ2-2|.
TGCGCCAGCATCCCTAGCGGGGGGCCGTGGACCGGGGAGCTGTTTTTT
CASIPSGGPWTGELFF
>.|TRBV7-9|TRBJ1-4|few
TGTGCCAGCAGCGCCGAGGGGGTTCGAGAAAAACTGTTTTTT
CASSAEGVREKLFF
>.|TRBV3-1|TRBJ1-2|few
TGTGCCAGCAGCCAAGCCTCGGATGGCTACACCTTC
CASSQASDGYTF
>.|TRBV7-2|TRBJ1-2|few
TGTGCCAGCAGCCCCGGAGAGCCTAATGGCTACACCTTC
CASSPGEPNGYTF
>.|TRBV7-6|TRBJ2-5|few
TGTGCCAGCAGCTTAGCGAGGTTTGAACTGAACGGACTTGAGACCCAGTACTTC
CASSLARFELNGLETQYF
>.|TRBV29-1|TRBJ1-1|many
TGCAGCGTTGGCTGGGCAGGGGATTCGAACACTGAAGCTTTCTTT
CSVGWAGDSNTEAFF
>.|TRBV11-2|TRBJ2-7|few
TGTGCCAGCAGCTTAGATCGGCAAGGGTATGTGCAGTACTTC
CASSLDRQGYVQYF
>TRBD1|TRBV27|TRBJ2-3|few
TGTGCCAGCAGTTTTCCACAGGGGGCAGGGGATACGCAGTATTTT
CASSFPQGAGDTQYF
>.|TRBV7-2|TRBJ1-1|.
TGTGCCAGCAGCCCATTTATGAACACTGAAGCTTTCTTT
CASSPFMNTEAFF
>.|TRBV28|TRBJ2-1|.
TGTGCCAGCAGTTTTTTGGGTGTGCAGTTCTTC
CASSFLGVQFF
>.|TRBV25-1|TRBJ1-2|.
TGTGCCAGCAGTGAATCGGCGATTCCTAAGGACTATGGCTACACCTTC
CASSESAIPKDYGYTF
>.|TRBV4-3|TRBJ1-1|.
TGCGCCAGCAGCCGACTAAACCTCGGTAACACTGAAGCTTTCTTT
CASSRLNLGNTEAFF
>.|TRBV18|TRBJ2-5|few
TGTGCCAGCTCACCGGCGGCGGGGCGCTCGGAAGAGACCCAGTACTTC
CASSPAAGRSEETQYF
>.|TRBV6-6|TRBJ2-1|once
TGTGCCAGCAGCCATAGTGGTTCTTACAATGAGCAGTTCTTC
CASSHSGSYNEQFF
>.|TRBV4-3|TRBJ2-7|few
TGCGCCAGCAGCCAAGATCGCGCGGGCTACGAGCAGTACTTC
CASSQDRAGYEQYF